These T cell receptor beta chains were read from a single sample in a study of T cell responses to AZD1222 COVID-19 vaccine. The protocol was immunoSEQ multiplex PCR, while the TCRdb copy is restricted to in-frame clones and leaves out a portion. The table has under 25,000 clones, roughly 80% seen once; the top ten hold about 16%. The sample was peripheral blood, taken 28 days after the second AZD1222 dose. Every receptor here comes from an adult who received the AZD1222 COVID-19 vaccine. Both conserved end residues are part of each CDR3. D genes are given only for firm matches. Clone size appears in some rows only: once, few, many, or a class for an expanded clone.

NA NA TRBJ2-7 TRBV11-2 TGTGCCAGCAGCTTATCAGCCACCGGCGACGAGCAGTACTTC CASSLSATGDEQYF
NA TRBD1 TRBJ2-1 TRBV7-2 TGTGCCAGCAGCCCGGTGGGACAGGGGTGGAATGAGCAGTTCTTC CASSPVGQGWNEQFF
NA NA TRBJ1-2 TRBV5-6 TGTGCCAGCAGCAAGGGACCTGAGGACTATGGCTACACCTTC CASSKGPEDYGYTF
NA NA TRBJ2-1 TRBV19 TGTGCCAGTAGTTCCCCGAAGGGCCGAAACAATGAGCAGTTCTTC CASSSPKGRNNEQFF
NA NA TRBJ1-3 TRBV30 TGTGCCTGGAGTGCTTGGGGTTCTGGAAACACCATATATTTT CAWSAWGSGNTIYF
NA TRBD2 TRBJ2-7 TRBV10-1 TGCGCCAGCAGTGCGGCTAGCGGAACCTTCTCCTACGAGCAGTACTTC CASSAASGTFSYEQYF
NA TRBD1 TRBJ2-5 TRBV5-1 TGCGCCAGCAGCTTGATTGGGACAGTGCAAGAGACCCAGTACTTC CASSLIGTVQETQYF
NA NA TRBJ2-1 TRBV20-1 TGCAGTGCTAGTTCTTCCAATGAGCAGTTCTTC CSASSSNEQFF
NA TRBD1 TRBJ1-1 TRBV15 TGTGCCACCAGCAACCGGGACAGGGCGCGGGGCACTGAAGCTTTCTTT CATSNRDRARGTEAFF
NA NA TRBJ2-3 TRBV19 TGTGCCAGTAGATTCGGGACAGGCCAGCGGGGTGATACGCAGTATTTT CASRFGTGQRGDTQYF
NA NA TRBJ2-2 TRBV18 TGTGCCAGCTCACCGAATGGTCCTCGAGCGAACACCGGGGAGCTGTTTTTT CASSPNGPRANTGELFF
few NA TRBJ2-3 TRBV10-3 TGTGCCATCAGCCCGGACATACTTGTCACAGATACGCAGTATTTT CAISPDILVTDTQYF
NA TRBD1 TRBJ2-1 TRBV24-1 TGTGCCACCAGTCAGGGGGCGATGAATGAGCAGTTCTTC CATSQGAMNEQFF
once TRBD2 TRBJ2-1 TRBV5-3 TGTGCCAGAAGCGGCACCCCAACTATAGCGGGAACCTCCTACAATGAGCAGTTCTTC CARSGTPTIAGTSYNEQFF
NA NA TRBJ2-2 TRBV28 TGTGCCAGCAGTTTGCCCGGGACGAGGGGTGACACCGGGGAGCTGTTTTTT CASSLPGTRGDTGELFF
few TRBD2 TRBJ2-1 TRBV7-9 TGTGCCAGCAGCCCAAGCGGGGACTCCTACAATGAGCAGTTCTTC CASSPSGDSYNEQFF
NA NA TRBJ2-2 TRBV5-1 TGCGCCAGCGTAAACTATCCGAACACCGGGGAGCTGTTTTTT CASVNYPNTGELFF
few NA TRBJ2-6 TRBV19 TGTGCCAGTAGTAGAGGGGTCCTCTCTGGGGCCAACGTCCTGACTTTC CASSRGVLSGANVLTF
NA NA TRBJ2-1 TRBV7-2 TGTGCCAGCGCGGGGCGGGGCCCCTACAATGAGCAGTTCTTC CASAGRGPYNEQFF
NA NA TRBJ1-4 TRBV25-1 TGTGCCAGCAGTGGGTGGAGGGAAGGTGAAAAACTGTTTTTT CASSGWREGEKLFF
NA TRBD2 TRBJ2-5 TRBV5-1 TGCGCCAGCAGCCCCGCCCCGGGACTAGCGGGAGACTTAGGCGAGACCCAGTACTTC CASSPAPGLAGDLGETQYF